The next 17 T cell receptor beta chains were all read from a single sample in a study of early T cells in non-severe SARS-CoV-2 infection. TCRdb called the 5' RACE reads again in MiXCR, with one record for every CDR3 protein. The data contain 65,000 to 90,000 distinct CDR3 sequences, about 12% of them singletons. The specimen sequenced was whole blood. All receptors derive from an adult who was a healthcare worker with PCR-confirmed SARS-CoV-2 infection or an uninfected control (not recorded which).

This clonotype occurred a few times. The chain combines TRBV12-3 or TRBV12-4 with TRBJ1-3; D is uncertain. There are 12 residues in the CDR3. Between the trimmed V and J ends, which lost 6 bases and 2 bases, there was a span of 5 bases. The CDR3 sequence is CASSPAGNTIYF. The CDR3 bases are TGTGCCAGCAGCCCTGCTGGAAACACCATATATTTT.

This clonotype was found a few times. V usage is TRBV12-3 or TRBV12-4 and J usage is TRBJ1-4; D is unresolved. CDR3 length: 15 amino acids. Trimming left V 7 bases short and J 8 bases short, with 20 bases between. The CDR3 sequence is CASTLWAGGVEKLFF. The CDR3 DNA follows: TGTGCCAGCACCCTCTGGGCGGGAGGCGTCGAAAAACTGTTTTTT.

This clonotype appeared a single time. Just one base apart from a much larger clone, this may be a read error. The rearrangement uses TRBV29-1 and TRBJ2-3; TRBD2 might be the D (5 bases). Germline V gene data show CDR1 as SQVTM and CDR2 as ANQGSEA. The CDR3 consists of 17 residues. The CDR3 nucleotides read TGCAGCGTTGAAGGAGGAGGATCGGACCGCAGCACAGATACGCAGTGTTTT. This gives the protein CSVEGGGSDRSTDTQCF.

The chain links TRBV4-1 to TRBJ2-2; the D is unclear. The V gene's germline CDR1 is MGHRA and CDR2 YSYEKL. Between the trimmed V and J ends, which lost 4 bases and 2 bases, there was a span of 14 bases. This CDR3 is built from 16 residues. In nucleotides, the CDR3 is TGCGCCAGCAGCCCCACCGGTGGAGCCAACACCGGGGAGCTGTTTTTT. It codes for CASSPTGGANTGELFF.

This clonotype was detected a few times. The rearrangement links TRBV20-1 to TRBJ2-4; 9 bases are a match to TRBD2. The germline V gene encodes CDR1 DFQATT and CDR2 SNEGSKA (reference sequence). The CDR3 runs to 13 residues. CDR3 coding DNA: TGCAGCACCCTAGCGGGGAACAAAAACATTCAGTACTTC. This encodes CSTLAGNKNIQYF.

This clonotype came up a few times. V and J are TRBV13 and TRBJ2-7; the D gene is possibly TRBD1 (5 bases). V was trimmed by 3 bases and J by 3 bases, leaving 12 bases between them. This CDR3 is 14 amino acids long. Looked up from germline, CDR1 is PRHDT and CDR2 is FYEKMQ (reference sequence). This CDR3 is CASSFSQGHYEQYF. The CDR3 region has the DNA TGTGCCAGCAGCTTTAGTCAGGGCCACTACGAGCAGTACTTC.

The sample holds a few counts of this clonotype. The chain joins TRBV14 to TRBJ2-2; TRBD1 aligns across 10 bases. V lost 2 bases and J lost 5; bases outside the gene matches: 5. This CDR3 spans 16 amino acids. Germline loops: CDR1 SGHDN, CDR2 FVKESK. This chain's CDR3 is CASSQWDRGLTGELFF. For the CDR3, the DNA is TGTGCCAGCAGCCAATGGGACAGGGGATTGACCGGGGAGCTGTTTTTT.

This chain uses TRBV9 with TRBJ2-7; TRBD1 matches at 8 bases. Germline-derived CDR1 and CDR2 are SGDLS and YYNGEE. The CDR3 has 16 amino acids. Trimming removed 0 bases from V and 6 bases from J; junction bases left unmatched: 11. CDR3: CASSVGGQGGKGEQYF. CDR3 coding DNA: TGTGCCAGCAGCGTAGGAGGACAGGGCGGAAAGGGCGAGCAGTACTTC. The variable domain in full, with the rest retrieved from reference TRBV9 and TRBJ2-7, is DSGVTQTPKHLITATGQRVTLRCSPRSGDLSVYWYQQSLDQGLQFLIQYYNGEERAKGNILERFSAQQFPDLHSELNLSSLELGDSALYFCASSVGGQGGKGEQYFGPGTRLTVT.

The rearrangement joins TRBV11-2 to TRBJ2-7, with D perhaps assigned TRBD1 or TRBD2 (5 bases each). The CDR3 is 14 residues long. Germline CDR1 SGHAT, CDR2 FQNNGV. V was clipped by 5 bases and J by 0 bases, with 11 bases between them. The CDR3 here is CASSQGRHSYEQYF. The CDR3 DNA is TGTGCCAGCAGCCAGGGACGCCACTCCTACGAGCAGTACTTC.

About this clonotype: This may come from a read error, since a much larger clone is one base off. The rearrangement joins TRBV9 to TRBJ2-7; possibly TRBD1 for D (6 bases). The CDR3 loop spans 13 amino acids. The germline CDR1 and CDR2 sequences are SGDLS and YYNGEE. This CDR3 is CASSAGTQYEQNF. The CDR3 bases are TGTGCCAGCAGCGCCGGGACACAATACGAGCAGAACTTC.

V usage is TRBV30 and J usage is TRBJ2-1; 11 positions match TRBD2. This CDR3 comprises 18 residues. The trim removed 5 bases at V and 2 bases at J, leaving 14 bases unmatched. From germline, CDR1 is GTSNPN and CDR2 SVGIG (reference sequence). This CDR3 reads CAWGGETSGGQAYNEQFF. The DNA of the CDR3 is TGTGCCTGGGGAGGGGAAACTAGCGGGGGCCAAGCCTACAATGAGCAGTTCTTC.

This rearrangement joins TRBV5-1 to TRBJ2-5; D not resolved. The CDR3 covers 14 residues. Trimming took off 4 bases at V and 2 bases at J, with 12 bases between the two ends. From germline, CDR1 is SGHRS and CDR2 YFSETQ. The CDR3 spells CASSRTGTQETQYF. The DNA of the CDR3 is TGCGCCAGCAGCCGGACGGGCACACAAGAGACCCAGTACTTC.

This clonotype showed up many times. V and J are TRBV7-8 and TRBJ2-3; weak D call: TRBD2 (6 bases). The V gene's germline CDR1 is SGHVS and CDR2 FQNEAQ. The CDR3 extends over 15 amino acids. Trimming took off 5 bases at V and 2 bases at J, with 14 bases between the two ends. CDR3 sequence reads: CASSPLAGLTDTQYF. Written as DNA, the CDR3 is TGTGCCAGCAGCCCCCTGGCGGGGCTCACAGATACGCAGTATTTT.

This clonotype was found many times. The chain uses TRBV4-2 and TRBJ2-5; 8 bases match TRBD2. V trimming: 4 bases; J trimming: 5 bases; junction bases outside the gene matches: 9. Germline V gene sequence: CDR1 LGHNA, CDR2 YNFKEQ. The CDR3 has 15 residues. The CDR3 sequence: CASSPDKGGGETQYF. The CDR3 nucleotides are TGTGCCAGCAGCCCCGACAAGGGCGGGGGGGAGACCCAGTACTTC.

This clonotype has at least ten counts. The chain couples TRBV6-1 to TRBJ1-4; 10 nucleotides line up with TRBD1. The CDR3 consists of 14 residues. V was clipped by 6 bases and J by 6 bases; unmatched bases: 4. CDR1 and CDR2 from the germline V gene are MNHNS and SASEGT. The CDR3 coding sequence is TGTGCCAGCAGGACAGGGGGCAGCGATGAAAAACTGTTTTTT. Protein sequence: CASRTGGSDEKLFF.

This rearrangement joins TRBV2 to TRBJ2-3; 10 nucleotides match TRBD2. The CDR3 runs to 14 residues. Germline loops: CDR1 SNHLY, CDR2 FYNNEI. Trimming removed 6 bases from V and 0 bases from J; junction bases left unmatched: 0. The CDR3 DNA reads as TGTGCCAGCAGGACTAGCGGGAGCACAGATACGCAGTATTTT. It codes for CASRTSGSTDTQYF.

The chain is built from TRBV5-4 and TRBJ1-2; D gene unclear. The CDR3 runs to 13 residues. V was clipped by 1 base and J by 2 bases, with 6 bases between them. The V gene's germline CDR1 is SGHNT and CDR2 YYREEE (reference sequence). This CDR3 reads CASSLRVNYGYTF. The DNA for the CDR3 is TGTGCCAGCAGCTTGAGGGTAAACTATGGCTACACCTTC.